These 7 T cell receptor beta chains were all obtained from the same sample, sequenced in a study of shared clonotypes between healthy human individuals. Measured with immunoSEQ multiplex PCR; TCRdb has only the in-frame clones, and not every one. The data contain about 520,000 clones, around 85% of them singletons. The material sequenced was PBMCs. The source of these receptors is a woman aged 40 to 49 in good health. Some clones in this sample may be carry-over from other donors' samples.

Note on this clone: A far larger clone is a single base away, which makes a read error likely. The identical CDR3 is also encoded by other nucleotide sequences in the sample. The chain has TRBV30 and TRBJ2-6, with TRBD1 as a possible D gene (5 bases). This CDR3 contains 13 residues. Germline V gene data show CDR1 as GTSNPN and CDR2 as SVGIG (reference sequence). CDR3 region: CAWSVGGANVLTF. CDR3 sequence (DNA): TGTGCCTGGAGTGTGGGTGGGGCCAACGTCCTTACTTTC.

This clone has at least ten counts. This specimen includes other DNA sequences encoding the same CDR3. The CDR3 here is CASSSPGQHGYTF. CDR3 DNA: TGCGCCAGCAGCTCACCGGGACAGCATGGCTACACCTTC. The chain is built from TRBV5-1 and TRBJ1-2; 7 bases match TRBD1. Germline V gene lookup returns CDR1 SGHRS and CDR2 YFSETQ. The CDR3 length is 13 residues. Trimming at V came to 3 bases and at J to 6 bases, leaving 5 bases not matched to a gene.

In its sample, this clone was seen a few times. V usage is TRBV7-3 and J usage is TRBJ1-2; 9 positions agree with TRBD1. Germline V CDR1 and CDR2: SGHTA, FQGTGA. This CDR3 is 15 amino acids long. The trim removed 4 bases at V and 1 base at J, leaving 4 bases unmatched. The CDR3 is CASSSPGQGNYGYTF. DNA of the CDR3: TGTGCCAGCAGCTCCCCGGGACAGGGTAACTATGGCTACACCTTC.

This chain connects TRBV2 to TRBJ2-3; 9 bases map to TRBD1. The CDR3 sequence is 15 residues long. V shed 6 bases, J shed 3 bases, and the junction held 7 bases outside the gene matches. Germline values: CDR1 SNHLY, CDR2 FYNNEI. The CDR3 DNA is TGTGCCAGCAGCCCCGGGACAGGGAGGACAGATACGCAGTATTTT. Translated, it gives CASSPGTGRTDTQYF.

The genes are TRBV11-2 and TRBJ1-1; no firm D call. The germline gives CDR1 SGHAT, CDR2 FQNNGV. There are 14 residues in the CDR3. V lost 0 bases and J lost 4, with 9 bases in between. CDR3 protein: CASSLDRLSTEAFF. The CDR3 bases are TGTGCCAGCAGCTTAGATAGGTTGTCCACTGAAGCTTTCTTT.

This chain joins TRBV28 and TRBJ2-7, with TRBD1 matching over 9 bases. Trimming took 3 bases from V and 3 from J; bases not matched to a gene: 6. The CDR3 has 15 amino acids. In germline, CDR1 is MDHEN, CDR2 SYDVKM. The CDR3 DNA is TGTGCCAGCAGTTTTCCCGGGACAGGGAACTACGAGCAGTACTTC. Its translation is CASSFPGTGNYEQYF.

Comment on this clone: With only one base between it and a far larger clone, this is likely a read error. The rearrangement joins TRBV7-9 to TRBJ2-7, with 9 bases matching TRBD2. This CDR3 is built from 15 residues. The V gene's germline CDR1 is SEHNR and CDR2 FQNEAQ (reference sequence). CDR3 DNA sequence: TGTGCCAGCAATCCAGCGGGAGGACTGACATACGAGAAGTACTTC. The encoded protein is CASNPAGGLTYEKYF.